Listed below are T cell receptor beta chains from one sample, sequenced in a study of cytomegalovirus exposure and HLA in healthy donors. Data came from immunoSEQ multiplex PCR; TCRdb stores just in-frame clones and leaves some out. The sample gives around 90,000 clones, around 86% of which show up once; around a tenth is in the top ten. The specimen sequenced was PBMCs. These receptors were obtained from a man aged 25-45 years in good health and CMV-seropositive. The CDR3 runs from the conserved cysteine through the conserved F or W. D genes are given only for firm matches. The size of a clone is reported for some rows only, either as once, few or many, or as a class for expanded clones.

cdr3_nt cdr3_aa d_call j_call v_call clone_size
TGTGCCAGCAGCCTATTGACAGTTCAAGAGACCCAGTACTTC CASSLLTVQETQYF . TRBJ2-5 TRBV2 .
TGTGCCTGGAAAAATACAGGGGAGCCCTATGAGCAGTACTTC CAWKNTGEPYEQYF TRBD1 TRBJ2-7 TRBV30 .
TGTGCCAGCAGTGAGGGACAGCAGACAGATACGCAGTATTTT CASSEGQQTDTQYF TRBD1 TRBJ2-3 TRBV2 .
TGTGCCAGCATCTCAGGGGGTTTGAACGAGCAGTACTTC CASISGGLNEQYF TRBD1 TRBJ2-7 TRBV28 once
TGCGCCAGCAGCTTGCGGGGACAGGGCGCCGCTGAAGCTTTCTTT CASSLRGQGAAEAFF TRBD1 TRBJ1-1 TRBV5-1 .
TGTGCCAGCAGGGGGGTCGACAGGGGGCCCCCTGAAGCTTTCTTT CASRGVDRGPPEAFF TRBD1 TRBJ1-1 TRBV6-5 few
TGTGCCAGCAGCTTTACTAGCGTTACCTACAATGAGCAGTTCTTC CASSFTSVTYNEQFF TRBD2 TRBJ2-1 TRBV7-9 .
TGTGCCACACGACAGGGGGTTAGCGAGCAGTACTTC CATRQGVSEQYF TRBD1 TRBJ2-7 TRBV6-5 .
TGTGCCAGTATCGGACAGGCCGACACCGGGGAGCTGTTTTTT CASIGQADTGELFF TRBD1 TRBJ2-2 TRBV19 .
TGTGCCAGTAGTATCCCCGCGAACACCGGGGAGCTGTTTTTT CASSIPANTGELFF . TRBJ2-2 TRBV19 .
TGTGCCAGCAGCCAAGCGTCAACAGGGGCGTTTCAGCCCCAGCATTTT CASSQASTGAFQPQHF TRBD1 TRBJ1-5 TRBV4-2 few
TGTGCCAGCAGCTTATTAACTAGCGGGAACAATGAGCAGTTCTTC CASSLLTSGNNEQFF TRBD2 TRBJ2-1 TRBV7-9 once
TGTGCCAGCAGGGCCTGGACACCAAACACCGGGGAGCTGTTTTTT CASRAWTPNTGELFF . TRBJ2-2 TRBV6-6 .
TGTGCCAGCAGCTTACTTAGTGGGACTGAGTACAATGAGCAGTTCTTC CASSLLSGTEYNEQFF . TRBJ2-1 TRBV6-6 .
TGTGCCAGCAGCTTGGGGGAGTATCAGCCCCAGCATTTT CASSLGEYQPQHF . TRBJ1-5 TRBV5-6 .
TGTGCCAGCAGCTTCCTTAGACTAGCGGGGAGCTCCTACGAGCAGTACTTC CASSFLRLAGSSYEQYF TRBD2 TRBJ2-7 TRBV11-2 .
TGTGCCAGCAGTGGTATTTCACCCCTCCACTTT CASSGISPLHF . TRBJ1-6 TRBV2 .
TGCGCCAGCAGCTTCGGGCGGGATCAGACCCAGTACTTC CASSFGRDQTQYF . TRBJ2-5 TRBV5-1 .
TGTGCCAGCAGTTTATTGGTCAGGTACTATGGCTACACCTTC CASSLLVRYYGYTF . TRBJ1-2 TRBV28 .
TGCGCCAGCAGCTTCTTACAGGGAGAGACCCAGTACTTC CASSFLQGETQYF . TRBJ2-5 TRBV5-1 .
TGTGCCAGCAGCCGGGGAAGACTAGCGGGAGTGTGGATGACAGATACGCAGTATTTT CASSRGRLAGVWMTDTQYF TRBD2 TRBJ2-3 TRBV14 once
TGTGCCAGTAGTGGTAGCAGGGCATCCTACAATGAGCAGTTCTTC CASSGSRASYNEQFF . TRBJ2-1 TRBV25-1 .
TGCGCCAGCAGCTTGGGCCCACAGGGTAACAATGAGCAGTTCTTC CASSLGPQGNNEQFF . TRBJ2-1 TRBV5-1 once
TGCAGCGTTGGCGTAGCGGGGGGAAGCACAGATACGCAGTATTTT CSVGVAGGSTDTQYF TRBD2 TRBJ2-3 TRBV29-1 .
TGTGCCAGCAGCCAACAGGGGGCCTCAGATACGCAGTATTTT CASSQQGASDTQYF TRBD1 TRBJ2-3 TRBV2 .
TGTGCCAGCAGTCCCCGTTATATGGAGGGTGAAGCTTTCTTT CASSPRYMEGEAFF . TRBJ1-1 TRBV27 .
TGTGCCAGCAGCTTTTTTGAGGGAGAGCAGTTCTTC CASSFFEGEQFF . TRBJ2-1 TRBV12-1 .